A selection of T cell receptor beta chains follows, all from one sample in a study of T cell repertoires in cytomegalovirus infection. Each CDR3 protein gets one entry after TCRdb re-called the reads with MiXCR. This sample has approximately 300,000 distinct CDR3 sequences, with 25% found just once. Their cognate antigens are unknown. The sample in question was cultured PBMCs, obtained from culture after CMV antigen stimulation. These receptors were collected from a human donor in good health (CMV status not recorded). Some clones in this sample may be carry-over from other donors' samples. Both conserved end residues are part of each CDR3. D genes are given only for firm matches. Clone size is not always given. Where it is, it says once, few, many or a class for expanded clones.

V: TRBV6-1; D: NA; size: many; J: TRBJ1-1; CDR3: CASSRDGPPPGVF; DNA: TGTGCCAGCAGTAGGGACGGACCACCCCCAGGCGTCTTT
V: TRBV20-1; D: TRBD2; size: NA; J: TRBJ2-7; CDR3: CSARAGGSQAEQYF; DNA: TGCAGTGCTAGGGCGGGAGGGTCTCAAGCCGAGCAGTACTTC
V: TRBV5-4; D: NA; size: NA; J: TRBJ1-2; CDR3: CASSRAAMRDNTYGYTF; DNA: TGTGCCAGCAGCCGCGCGGCAATGCGGGACAATACCTACGGCTACACCTTC
V: TRBV7-2; D: NA; size: few; J: TRBJ2-5; CDR3: CASSIHPKTQYF; DNA: TGTGCCAGCAGCATTCACCCCAAGACCCAGTACTTC
V: TRBV28; D: NA; size: NA; J: TRBJ2-1; CDR3: CASSLGSPSYNEQFF; DNA: TGTGCCAGCAGTTTGGGATCCCCCTCCTACAATGAGCAGTTCTTC
V: TRBV6-6; D: NA; size: NA; J: TRBJ2-2; CDR3: CASSGTRGWLFF; DNA: TGTGCCAGCAGTGGTACTAGAGGGTGGCTGTTTTTT
V: TRBV7-2; D: TRBD2; size: many; J: TRBJ2-1; CDR3: CASSREGLYNEQFF; DNA: TGTGCCAGCAGCCGGGAGGGCCTGTACAATGAGCAGTTCTTC
V: TRBV7-8; D: TRBD1; size: NA; J: TRBJ2-7; CDR3: CASSRLDNRGHEQYF; DNA: TGTGCCAGCAGCCGCCTAGACAACAGGGGTCACGAGCAGTACTTC
V: TRBV12-3/TRBV12-4; D: NA; size: few; J: TRBJ1-1; CDR3: CASSLATEHTEAFF; DNA: TGTGCCAGCAGTTTAGCGACAGAACACACTGAAGCTTTCTTT
V: TRBV15; D: NA; size: NA; J: TRBJ2-3; CDR3: CATSRGDQRATDTQYF; DNA: TGTGCCACCAGCAGGGGCGACCAGCGGGCCACAGATACGCAGTATTTT
V: TRBV11-2; D: NA; size: few; J: TRBJ1-1; CDR3: CASSLGERRMRRNTEAFF; DNA: TGTGCCAGCAGCTTAGGAGAGAGGAGGATGCGGAGGAACACTGAAGCTTTCTTT
V: TRBV7-2; D: NA; size: many; J: TRBJ2-1; CDR3: CASSLNGYNEQFF; DNA: TGTGCCAGCAGCTTAAACGGCTACAATGAGCAGTTCTTC
V: TRBV20-1; D: NA; size: NA; J: TRBJ1-4; CDR3: CSARDPTGTYNEKLFF; DNA: TGCAGTGCTAGAGATCCCACCGGGACCTATAATGAAAAACTGTTTTTT